This entry concerns a single T cell receptor (beta chain). No antigen is known for it. At one boundary the junction diverges from the germline segment, which might be a read error. This specimen belongs to a study of radiotherapy plus CTLA-4 blockade in lung cancer. Whole-study results and caveats: Early blood T cell clone changes and increased post-radiation serum interferon-beta were reportedly the strongest response predictors. Once radiotherapy plus ipilimumab had been given, TCR clones derived from tumor expanded in blood.

Libraries were prepared by immunoSEQ multiplex PCR; TCRdb keeps only in-frame clonotypes and omits some of them. The sample consists of 40,000 to 50,000 clones, approximately 78% of them appearing once. CDR3 length: 17 amino acids. From germline, CDR1 is SGHKS and CDR2 YYEKEE (reference sequence). The sample here was peripheral blood, taken from a patient treated with radiotherapy plus ipilimumab. The chain links TRBV5-5 to TRBJ1-1; possible D gene TRBD1, 5 bases. The clonotype comes from a human donor with non-small cell lung cancer who had stable disease on radiotherapy plus ipilimumab. CDR3 amino acids: CASSLGGARRVLTEAFF. The CDR3 bases are TGTGCCAGCAGTTTGGGTGGGGCGAGGAGGGTCTTAACTGAAGCTTTCTTT. Drawing the rest from reference TRBV5-5 and TRBJ1-1, the complete variable domain is DAGVTQSPTHLIKTRGQQVTLRCSPISGHKSVSWYQQVLGQGPQFIFQYYEKEERGRGNFPDRFSARQFPNYSSELNVNALLLGDSALYLCASSLGGARRVLTEAFFGQGTRLTVV.